This TCR beta chain was obtained from a study of Ad26.COV2.S vaccination and SARS-CoV-2 variants. On the study more broadly: The study gave Ad26.COV2.S intramuscularly, once or twice 56 days apart.

The CDR3 extends over 16 amino acids. V lost 0 bases to trimming and J lost 4 bases, with 13 bases between them. The germline V gene encodes CDR1 LGHNA and CDR2 YNFKEQ. Produced via immunoSEQ multiplex PCR; TCRdb's table is partial and in-frame only. Of under 250,000 clones listed, around 90% are singletons. Points from the study as a whole: The TCR breadth and depth analyses may have understated or missed part of the total T cell responses. Participants in the vaccine arm had higher spike-specific TCR breadth; placebo recipients had lower.

Treatment defined: about 20 received Ad26.COV2.S at low or high dose, single or two shots; 5 received placebo; per-sample allocation not given. Following the first vaccine or placebo injection, samples were taken on day 63. Donor was an adult aged 18-55 years in Boston. Concerning this clone itself: Its target is unknown.

The chain is built from TRBV4-2 and TRBJ1-5; D is ambiguous. The clonotype comes from a person between 18 and 65 years old who received the Ad26.COV2.S COVID-19 vaccine or a placebo. The sample here was peripheral blood, taken in a trial of Ad26.COV2.S vaccine versus placebo. The CDR3, as DNA: TGTGCCAGCAGCCAAGATAGGGCAGGTGCTAATCAGCCCCAGCATTTT. This codes for CASSQDRAGANQPQHF.